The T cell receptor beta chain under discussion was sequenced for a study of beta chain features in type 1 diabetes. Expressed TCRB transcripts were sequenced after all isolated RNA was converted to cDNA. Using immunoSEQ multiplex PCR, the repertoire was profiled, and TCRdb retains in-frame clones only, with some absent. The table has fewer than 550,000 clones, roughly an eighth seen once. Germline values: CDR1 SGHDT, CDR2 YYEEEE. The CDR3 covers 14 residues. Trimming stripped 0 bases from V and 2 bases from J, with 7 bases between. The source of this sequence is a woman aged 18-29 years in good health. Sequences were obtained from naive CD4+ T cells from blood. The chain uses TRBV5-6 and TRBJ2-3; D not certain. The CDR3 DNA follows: TGTGCCAGCAGCTTGGAAGGGCTCACAGATACGCAGTATTTT. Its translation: CASSLEGLTDTQYF.